Below, 13 T cell receptor beta chains from the same sample are listed, as sequenced in a study of T cell changes during pregnancy in multiple sclerosis. Only in-frame clones appear in the TCRdb table, and some are missing; sequencing was by immunoSEQ multiplex PCR. Seen here are 20,000 to 25,000 clones, roughly 90% observed once, and the top ten hold roughly 0.7%. Sequencing used CD4+ T cells from peripheral blood mononuclear cells, obtained in the third trimester of pregnancy. The receptors were sampled from a female donor with multiple sclerosis, enrolled in a pregnancy study.

The J gene is TRBJ2-5, the V gene TRBV2; 9 bases are a match to TRBD2. This CDR3 contains 13 residues. The J segment lost 5 bases and the V segment lost 6 bases, leaving 4 bases of the junction unmatched. CDR1 SNHLY and CDR2 FYNNEI come from the germline V gene. The CDR3 here is CASSPGLAETQYF. In nucleotides, the CDR3 is TGTGCCAGCAGCCCCGGACTAGCGGAGACCCAGTACTTC.

The gene calls are TRBV30 and TRBJ2-1; a weak D match, TRBD1 (5 bases). The CDR3 totals 13 residues. CDR1 and CDR2 from the germline V gene are GTSNPN and SVGIG (reference sequence). The V gene lost 1 base and the J gene lost 5 bases, with 9 bases spanning the gap. Here the CDR3 reads CAWSGGANNEQFF. DNA of the CDR3: TGTGCCTGGAGTGGTGGGGCAAACAATGAGCAGTTCTTC.

V is TRBV5-4 and J is TRBJ2-1; 9 bases are a match to TRBD2. Germline V gene data show CDR1 as SGHNT and CDR2 as YYREEE (reference sequence). V trimming: 4 bases; J trimming: 9 bases; junction bases outside the gene matches: 11. CDR3 size: 15 residues. The DNA for the CDR3 is TGTGCCAGCAGCCTTGGGATAGCGGGGGATCGTGAGCAGTTCTTC. It yields the protein CASSLGIAGDREQFF.

The chain links TRBV10-1 to TRBJ1-1, with D maybe TRBD1 (5 bases). The germline V gene encodes CDR1 WNHNN and CDR2 SYGVQD (reference sequence). The germline V and J ends were trimmed by 5 bases and 1 base, with 11 bases remaining between them. This CDR3 has 14 amino acids. CDR3: CASSRTLGNTEAFF. For the CDR3, the DNA is TGCGCCAGCAGTAGGACACTTGGGAACACTGAAGCTTTCTTT.

The chain is built from TRBV5-1 and TRBJ1-2; D is unresolved. The CDR3 spans 14 residues. The ends were cut back, 0 bases at V and 2 bases at J, with 8 bases in the middle. CDR1 and CDR2 (germline): SGHRS, YFSETQ. CDR3 amino acids: CASSLVGENYGYTF. The CDR3 nucleotides read TGCGCCAGCAGCTTGGTGGGCGAGAACTATGGCTACACCTTC.

J is TRBJ1-2 and V is TRBV10-1; D possibly corresponds to TRBD1 (6 bases). The CDR3 loop spans 13 amino acids. V shed 6 bases and J shed 4 bases, with 12 bases lying between them. Looked up from germline, CDR1 is WNHNN and CDR2 is SYGVQD (reference sequence). The CDR3 DNA reads TGCGCCAGCAGCCGTGGACAGTTCTATGGCTACACCTTC. It specifies CASSRGQFYGYTF.

This rearrangement joins TRBV4-3 to TRBJ2-1; TRBD2 agrees at 12 bases. Trimming at V came to 5 bases and at J to 5 bases, leaving 4 bases not matched to a gene. Per germline, CDR1 LGHNA and CDR2 YSLEER. The CDR3 is 15 residues long. The CDR3 loop reads CASSYGLAGNNEQFF. The CDR3 DNA reads TGCGCCAGCAGCTACGGACTAGCGGGAAACAATGAGCAGTTCTTC.

This sequence joins TRBV18 and TRBJ2-2; TRBD2 is a possible D gene (5 bases). V gave up 2 bases and J gave up 5 bases, with 9 bases separating them. Germline V gene data show CDR1 as KGHSH and CDR2 as LQKENI. The CDR3 consists of 14 residues. CDR3 DNA: TGTGCCAGCTCACCAACGACGGGGACCGGGGAGCTGTTTTTT. Encoded protein: CASSPTTGTGELFF. Drawing the rest from reference TRBV18 and TRBJ2-2, the complete variable domain is NAGVMQNPRHLVRRRGQEARLRCSPMKGHSHVYWYRQLPEEGLKFMVYLQKENIIDESGMPKERFSAEFPKEGPSILRIQQVVRGDSAAYFCASSPTTGTGELFFGEGSRLTVL.

This chain connects TRBV28 to TRBJ1-1; D might be TRBD1 (5 bases). CDR1 is MDHEN and CDR2 is SYDVKM in the germline V gene. V was cut by 6 bases and J by 7 bases, with 15 bases left in between. The CDR3 has 13 residues. The CDR3 DNA reads as TGTGCCAGCAGATCCCCAGGGACTCGTGAAGCTTTCTTT. Protein product: CASRSPGTREAFF.

This sequence joins TRBV5-1 and TRBJ2-3; D uncertain. V was shortened by 0 bases and J by 0 bases, with 8 bases between the two germline ends. The CDR3 contains 15 residues. The germline gives CDR1 SGHRS, CDR2 YFSETQ. The CDR3 region has the DNA TGCGCCAGCAGCTTGGATCTTCCTAGCACAGATACGCAGTATTTT. It translates to CASSLDLPSTDTQYF. The full variable domain, rest sourced from reference TRBV5-1 and TRBJ2-3, is KAGVTQTPRYLIKTRGQQVTLSCSPISGHRSVSWYQQTPGQGLQFLFEYFSETQRNKGNFPGRFSGRQFSNSRSEMNVSTLELGDSALYLCASSLDLPSTDTQYFGPGTRLTVL.

V usage is TRBV19 and J usage is TRBJ1-1; 10 nucleotides line up with TRBD1. The CDR3 covers 16 residues. Germline V gene lookup returns CDR1 LNHDA and CDR2 SQIVND (reference sequence). Trimming removed 5 bases from V and 3 bases from J; junction bases left unmatched: 9. This CDR3 is CASSPRQGARHTEAFF. In DNA, the CDR3 is TGTGCCAGTAGTCCACGACAGGGGGCTAGGCACACTGAAGCTTTCTTT.

The chain employs TRBV5-1 and TRBJ2-1; 7 nucleotides agree with TRBD1. CDR1 is SGHRS and CDR2 is YFSETQ in the germline V gene. V lost 0 bases to trimming and J lost 4 bases; unmatched junction nucleotides: 4. The CDR3 has 15 residues. CDR3 amino acids: CASSLAGQSYNEQFF. The CDR3 bases are TGCGCCAGCAGCTTGGCGGGACAGAGTTACAATGAGCAGTTCTTC.

The chain couples TRBV18 to TRBJ1-4; D unclear. V lost 3 bases and J lost 7, with 6 bases in between. Per the germline V gene, CDR1 is KGHSH and CDR2 is LQKENI. The CDR3 runs to 12 residues. CDR3 in amino acids: CASSPGGEKLFF. The CDR3, as DNA: TGTGCCAGCTCACCTGGAGGTGAAAAACTGTTTTTT.